The clone carrying this T cell receptor beta chain has a count of ten or more. One entry per CDR3 protein results from TCRdb running MiXCR on the RT-PCR reads. The sample gives around 700,000 distinct CDR3 sequences, more than 13% of which show up once; 3.6% is in the top ten. Germline V gene sequence: CDR1 KGHSH, CDR2 LQKENI. V was pared by 8 bases and J by 4 bases, with 8 bases of the junction left unmatched. The CDR3 runs 14 residues. The TCR was taken from a female donor in good health, serving as a healthy control. The chain joins TRBV18 to TRBJ1-2, with 9 positions matching TRBD1. The source material was memory CD4+ T cells from blood. CDR3 sequence (DNA): TGTGCCAGCAGCCCAGGGACAGGGCGCTATGGCTACACCTTC. Translating it yields CASSPGTGRYGYTF.